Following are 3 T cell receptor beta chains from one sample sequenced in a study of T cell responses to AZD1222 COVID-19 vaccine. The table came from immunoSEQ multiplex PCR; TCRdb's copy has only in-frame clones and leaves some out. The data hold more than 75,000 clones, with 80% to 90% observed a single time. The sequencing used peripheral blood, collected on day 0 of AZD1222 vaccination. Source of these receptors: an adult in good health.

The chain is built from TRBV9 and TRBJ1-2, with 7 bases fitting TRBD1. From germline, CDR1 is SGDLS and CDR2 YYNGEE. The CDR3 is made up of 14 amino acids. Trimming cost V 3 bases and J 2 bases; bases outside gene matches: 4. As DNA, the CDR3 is TGTGCCAGCAGCGGGGGACAGTGGAACTATGGCTACACCTTC. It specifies CASSGGQWNYGYTF. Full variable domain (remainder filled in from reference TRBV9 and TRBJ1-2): DSGVTQTPKHLITATGQRVTLRCSPRSGDLSVYWYQQSLDQGLQFLIQYYNGEERAKGNILERFSAQQFPDLHSELNLSSLELGDSALYFCASSGGQWNYGYTFGSGTRLTVV.

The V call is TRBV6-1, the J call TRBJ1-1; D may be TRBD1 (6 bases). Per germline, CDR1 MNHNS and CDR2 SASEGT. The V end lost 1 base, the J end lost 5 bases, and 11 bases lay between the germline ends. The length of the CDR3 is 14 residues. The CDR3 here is CASSEVTGRTEAFF. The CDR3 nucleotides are TGTGCCAGCAGTGAAGTAACAGGGCGGACTGAAGCTTTCTTT.

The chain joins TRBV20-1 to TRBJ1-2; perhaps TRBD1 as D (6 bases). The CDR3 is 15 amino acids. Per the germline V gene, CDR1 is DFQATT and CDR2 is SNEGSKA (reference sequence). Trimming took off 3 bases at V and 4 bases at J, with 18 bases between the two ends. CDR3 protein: CSASNPRQAFYGYTF. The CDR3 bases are TGCAGTGCTAGTAACCCGAGACAGGCTTTCTATGGCTACACCTTC.